These T cell receptor beta chains were read from a single sample in a study of T cell responses to AZD1222 COVID-19 vaccine. Assay used: immunoSEQ multiplex PCR; TCRdb lists only in-frame clones, some missing. This sample has some 100,000 clones, with 85% to 95% found just once. The sample in question was peripheral blood, obtained on day 0 of AZD1222 vaccination. The receptor source for this set is an adult in good health. CDR3s leave out the opening cysteine and the closing phenylalanine or tryptophan. The order of the fields is V gene, CDR3 protein.

TRBV3-1/TRBV3-2 ASSRSTTDEQF
TRBV5-4 ASSLAVDRNSPLH
TRBV6-5 ASNKRTEAF
TRBV7-9 ASSSGTGGTQY
TRBV18 ASSPPSDNEKLF
TRBV12-3/TRBV12-4 ASSFAGASPLH
TRBV5-8 ASSLVLAGKTYQELF
TRBV30 AWSVSGRDTGELF
TRBV28 ASGNRASYEQY
TRBV7-9 ASSPRPGTVVIEQY
TRBV7-9 ASSLSSRPGYEQY
TRBV30 ACPGQGSLEQY
TRBV2 ASSAANGNQPQH
TRBV7-3 ASSYAGGPTGELF
TRBV25-1 ASSEYGQGWSTDTQY
TRBV30 AWSVPQREGLDNEQF
TRBV5-4 ASRPTGVNTGELF
TRBV2 ASKFSLRGTEAF
TRBV7-9 ASSYLEKAFDRVFETQY
TRBV7-2 ASSLARTGPYEQY
TRBV7-2 ASSFWTSGMIKNIQY
TRBV28 ASHRSRALYGYT
TRBV6-2/TRBV6-3 ASSLGQGIETQY
TRBV6-5 ASSYLLASTDTQY
TRBV28 ASSLRQGLVTDTQY
TRBV11-2 ASSLAGQLNQPQH
TRBV5-5 ASLRAGGEDTQY
TRBV2 ASSLTGGSRNYGYT
TRBV28 ASGSAGVWVSGGGELF
TRBV28 ASSLRGTGKVFTRNTIY
TRBV29-1 SVGTAYNEQF
TRBV19 ASSIQGAFDYT
TRBV3-1/TRBV3-2 ASWSGRVGRYEQY
TRBV6-6 ASRNGQGDEQY
TRBV27 ASSFSGQGRERLRETQY
TRBV19 ASNPKGSDTQY
TRBV9 ASPRVAGGYNEQF
TRBV19 ASSSGPFLSNQPQH
TRBV7-9 ASTYSSQGEVQPQH
TRBV11-2 ASSLDIVGDYEQY
TRBV9 ASSVGADTYEQY
TRBV28 ASRPTSGRSLG
TRBV5-4 ASSLTDTQY
TRBV7-2 ASSLSRIPLSPLH
TRBV28 ASSSGGDRGREQY
TRBV7-2 ASSPRLVSADTQY
TRBV13 ASSLVVGEQY
TRBV5-1 ASSLGLAGGIADTQY
TRBV28 ASSLGQAF
TRBV24-1 ATSVAGVVGYT
TRBV6-5 ASRPGTGSGNTIY
TRBV27 ASSLSFREQF